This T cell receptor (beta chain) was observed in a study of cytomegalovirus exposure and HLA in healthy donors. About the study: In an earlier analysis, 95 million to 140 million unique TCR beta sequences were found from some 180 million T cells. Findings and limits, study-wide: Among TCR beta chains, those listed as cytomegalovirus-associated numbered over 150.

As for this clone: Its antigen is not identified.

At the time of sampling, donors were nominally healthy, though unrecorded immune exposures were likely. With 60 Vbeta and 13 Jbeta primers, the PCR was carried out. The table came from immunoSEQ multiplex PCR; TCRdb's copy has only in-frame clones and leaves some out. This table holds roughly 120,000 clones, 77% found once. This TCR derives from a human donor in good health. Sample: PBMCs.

As DNA, the CDR3 is TGTGCCAGCAGCGCGGGGGGGGGACAGAAAGGTAGACCTACCTCCTACAATGAGCAGTTCTTC. It codes for CASSAGGGQKGRPTSYNEQFF. The chain employs TRBV9 and TRBJ2-1; D may be TRBD2 (8 bases). Germline loops: CDR1 SGDLS, CDR2 YYNGEE. CDR3 length: 21 amino acids. Trimming shortened V by 3 bases and J by 0 bases, and 28 bases separated the two germline ends.